The 26 T cell receptor beta chains presented below share a single source sample, sequenced in a study of cytomegalovirus exposure and HLA in healthy donors. In the PCR, 60 Vbeta and 13 Jbeta primers were used. Sequencing used immunoSEQ multiplex PCR; TCRdb keeps in-frame clones, though not all of them. The sample shows approximately 200,000 clones, roughly 78% of them seen only once. Sample: PBMCs. The receptors originated from a girl aged 5-17 years in good health and CMV-seropositive.

This chain connects TRBV15 to TRBJ2-2; TRBD2 might be the D (6 bases). Germline values: CDR1 LNHNV, CDR2 YYDKDF (reference sequence). V lost 0 bases and J lost 3, with 11 bases in between. The CDR3 spans 16 residues. The CDR3 loop reads CATSRDRGLYTGELFF. The DNA of the CDR3 is TGTGCCACCAGCAGAGATCGGGGACTCTACACCGGGGAGCTGTTTTTT. The full variable domain, with the rest looked up from reference TRBV15 and TRBJ2-2, is DAMVIQNPRYQVTQFGKPVTLSCSQTLNHNVMYWYQQKSSQAPKLLFHYYDKDFNNEADTPDNFQSRRPNTSFCFLDIRSPGLGDTAMYLCATSRDRGLYTGELFFGEGSRLTVL.

This chain connects TRBV7-9 to TRBJ2-1; 11 bases line up with TRBD2. The CDR3 is 15 amino acids. The ends lost 5 bases at V and 8 bases at J; junction bases unmatched: 8. The germline V gene has CDR1 SEHNR and CDR2 FQNEAQ (reference sequence). In nucleotides, the CDR3 is TGTGCCAGCAGCATTAGCGGGGGGGCATCCCATGAGCAGTTCTTC. This translates into CASSISGGASHEQFF.

This clone was counted only a few times. The V gene is TRBV5-4, the J gene TRBJ2-6; 7 nucleotides match TRBD1. Germline V lookup: CDR1 SGHNT, CDR2 YYREEE (reference sequence). The CDR3 is made up of 17 amino acids. J was trimmed by 0 bases and V by 4 bases; bases with no gene match: 7. This chain's CDR3 is CASSKGTASSGANVLTF. CDR3 DNA sequence: TGTGCCAGCAGCAAAGGGACAGCCAGCTCTGGGGCCAACGTCCTGACTTTC.

The chain is built from TRBV14 and TRBJ1-3; D gene unclear. Per the germline V gene, CDR1 is SGHDN and CDR2 is FVKESK. Trimming stripped 4 bases from V and 8 bases from J, with 12 bases between. CDR3 length: 13 residues. The CDR3, as DNA: TGTGCCAGCAGCCGATATTCTCAGGACACCATATATTTT. It translates to CASSRYSQDTIYF.

V is TRBV19 and J is TRBJ1-4; D gene ambiguous. Germline V CDR1 and CDR2: LNHDA, SQIVND (reference sequence). The CDR3 covers 14 residues. V was trimmed by 6 bases and J by 0 bases, leaving 8 bases between them. The CDR3 coding sequence is TGTGCCAGTAGCCCAACTGCAACTAATGAAAAACTGTTTTTT. Translation gives CASSPTATNEKLFF.

This chain connects TRBV5-5 to TRBJ1-6; no firm D call. This CDR3 region has 13 residues. Germline V gene lookup returns CDR1 SGHKS and CDR2 YYEKEE (reference sequence). V was shortened by 1 base and J by 4 bases, with 3 bases between the two germline ends. The DNA for the CDR3 is TGTGCCAGCAGCTTGCGTTATAATTCACCCCTCCACTTT. It encodes CASSLRYNSPLHF.

The gene calls are TRBV6-6 and TRBJ1-1, with D tentatively TRBD1 (6 bases). V was clipped by 6 bases and J by 8 bases, with 19 bases between them. This CDR3 has 14 amino acids. CDR1 and CDR2 from the germline V gene are MNHNY and SVGAGI (reference sequence). Here the CDR3 DNA reads TGTGCCAGCAGACCCCCGGACAGACATTGGGAAGCTTTCTTT. Protein sequence: CASRPPDRHWEAFF.

V is TRBV6-5 and J is TRBJ2-7; 7 bases agree with TRBD1. CDR3 length equals 14 residues. With V trimmed by 6 bases and J by 2 bases, 7 bases remained unmatched. In germline, CDR1 is MNHEY, CDR2 SVGAGI. The chain's CDR3 is CASRPGTVTYEQYF. Here the CDR3 DNA reads TGTGCCAGCAGACCCGGGACAGTCACCTACGAGCAGTACTTC.

The genes are TRBV5-4 and TRBJ1-6; TRBD1 matches at 7 bases. The CDR3 extends over 16 amino acids. CDR1 SGHNT and CDR2 YYREEE come from the germline V gene (reference sequence). V trimming: 4 bases; J trimming: 7 bases; junction bases outside the gene matches: 11. The DNA for the CDR3 is TGTGCCAGCAGCCGGATTGTGGGGACAGTAAATTCACCCCTCCACTTT. Protein sequence: CASSRIVGTVNSPLHF.

This clone was seen a few times. The chain uses TRBV6-5 and TRBJ1-2, with a weak D call TRBD1 (5 bases). V lost 6 bases to trimming and J lost 1 base, with 15 bases between them. This CDR3 has 15 amino acids. The germline gives CDR1 MNHEY, CDR2 SVGAGI. The CDR3 spells CASRIRQGSNYGYTF. CDR3 bases: TGTGCCAGCAGGATCCGCCAGGGTAGTAACTATGGCTACACCTTC.

The chain combines TRBV4-2 with TRBJ2-7; D uncertain. V dropped 1 base and J dropped 2 bases, with 15 bases sitting between them. The germline gives CDR1 LGHNA, CDR2 YNFKEQ. This CDR3 is built from 16 residues. CDR3 nucleotide sequence: TGTGCCAGCAGCCAAGTCCTTGAGAGGAGTCCCTACGAGCAGTACTTC. Its translation: CASSQVLERSPYEQYF.

This clone was seen a few times. This chain links TRBV6-4 with TRBJ1-2; a weak D match, TRBD1 (5 bases). Germline values: CDR1 MRHNA, CDR2 SNTAGT. V was shortened by 5 bases and J by 0 bases, with 10 bases between the two germline ends. The CDR3 covers 14 residues. The CDR3 protein is CASSPTASNYGYTF. DNA of the CDR3: TGTGCCAGCAGTCCGACAGCCTCTAACTATGGCTACACCTTC.

The CDR3 loop is CASSLDGGRNQPQHF. CDR3 bases: TGCGCCAGCAGCTTGGACGGGGGGAGGAATCAGCCCCAGCATTTT. V is TRBV5-1 and J is TRBJ1-5, with TRBD1 as a possible D gene (5 bases). Trimming left V 0 bases short and J 4 bases short, with 11 bases between. This CDR3 contains 15 residues. Germline lookup yields CDR1 SGHRS and CDR2 YFSETQ.

The CDR3 protein is CASSQSRGNTDTQYF. Written as DNA, the CDR3 is TGCGCCAGCAGCCAGTCCCGGGGGAACACAGATACGCAGTATTTT. This sequence joins TRBV4-1 and TRBJ2-3; maybe TRBD2 (6 bases). Germline CDR1 is MGHRA and CDR2 is YSYEKL. The CDR3 covers 15 residues. V gave up 3 bases and J gave up 2 bases, with 12 bases separating them.

The chain has TRBV4-3 and TRBJ1-6, with 12 positions matching TRBD1. CDR3 length: 18 residues. After removal of 0 bases from V and 8 bases from J, the junction contained 8 bases not matched to a gene. The germline gives CDR1 LGHNA, CDR2 YSLEER. CDR3 in amino acids: CASSQDGGQGASDSPLHF. DNA of the CDR3: TGCGCCAGCAGCCAAGATGGGGGACAGGGGGCTTCGGATTCACCCCTCCACTTT.

In its sample, this clone was seen a few times. This chain connects TRBV5-6 to TRBJ2-1; 16 bases agree with TRBD2. The length of the CDR3 is 18 residues. Germline CDR1 and CDR2: SGHDT and YYEEEE. V dropped 4 bases and J dropped 9; count of bases not matched to a gene: 13. The CDR3 is CASSPGTSGGGIRSEQFF. CDR3 coding DNA: TGTGCCAGCAGCCCCGGGACTAGCGGGGGGGGGATTCGTAGTGAGCAGTTCTTC.

The rearrangement uses TRBV5-6 and TRBJ2-3; 7 bases are a match to TRBD1. Germline CDR1 and CDR2: SGHDT and YYEEEE. This CDR3 comprises 14 residues. With V trimmed by 3 bases and J by 0 bases, 1 base remained unmatched. The DNA for the CDR3 is TGTGCCAGCAGCTCGGGACAGAGCACAGATACGCAGTATTTT. Its translation is CASSSGQSTDTQYF.

The chain uses TRBV6-5 and TRBJ1-1; D is uncertain. V was trimmed by 0 bases and J by 1 base, leaving 3 bases between them. CDR3 size: 13 residues. Per germline, CDR1 MNHEY and CDR2 SVGAGI. The CDR3 DNA reads TGTGCCAGCAGTTACTCCCAGAACACTGAAGCTTTCTTT. This gives the protein CASSYSQNTEAFF.

V gene TRBV25-1 combines with J gene TRBJ1-2; the D is unclear. The CDR3 covers 13 residues. The V end was cut by 3 bases, the J end by 4 bases, with 9 bases between. CDR1 is MGHDK and CDR2 is SYGVNS in the germline V gene. The CDR3 loop is CASSEWQSYGYTF. CDR3 nucleotides: TGTGCCAGCAGTGAGTGGCAATCCTATGGCTACACCTTC.

This clone was detected only once. The chain couples TRBV10-3 to TRBJ2-7, with TRBD2 identical over 15 bases. Germline assignment: CDR1 ENHRY and CDR2 SYGVKD. CDR3 length equals 18 residues. Germline trimming cut 6 bases from V and 0 bases from J; bases unmatched to any gene: 9. DNA of the CDR3: TGTGCCATCAGCGCCACCGGACTAGCGGGGGGGCTCTCCTACGAGCAGTACTTC. Amino acid sequence: CAISATGLAGGLSYEQYF.

Note on this clone: The junction departs from germline at one end; a sequencing error may be responsible. This chain joins TRBV6-1 and TRBJ2-7, with 7 bases aligning to TRBD1. Per the germline V gene, CDR1 is MNHNS and CDR2 is SASEGT. The CDR3 runs 14 residues. Written as DNA, the CDR3 is TGTGCCAGCAGGGAAGGGGACAGTTCCTACGAGCAGTACTTC. Protein sequence: CASREGDSSYEQYF.

This clone was observed a few times. The chain links TRBV4-3 to TRBJ1-6; TRBD1 aligns across 7 bases. The CDR3 spans 16 residues. CDR1 and CDR2 from the germline V gene are LGHNA and YSLEER. V dropped 3 bases and J dropped 5; count of bases not matched to a gene: 7. CDR3 nucleotides: TGCGCCAGCAGCCACGATACCGGGACAGATAATTCACCCCTCCACTTT. Translated: CASSHDTGTDNSPLHF.

The genes are TRBV2 and TRBJ2-1; no reliable D call. The CDR3 is 14 amino acids. V lost 6 bases to trimming and J lost 1 base, with 10 bases between them. CDR1 is SNHLY and CDR2 is FYNNEI in the germline V gene. The DNA for the CDR3 is TGTGCCAGCAGGGGCCGGTCTTCCTACAATGAGCAGTTCTTC. Residues: CASRGRSSYNEQFF.

The genes are TRBV27 and TRBJ1-5; no clear D. CDR1 is MNHEY, CDR2 SMNVEV, per germline (reference sequence). Deletions cut 1 base from V and 6 bases from J, with 10 bases between. The CDR3 spans 14 residues. In DNA form, the CDR3 reads TGTGCCAGCAGTTTATGGGCAGTGGGTCAGCCCCAGCATTTT. Amino acids: CASSLWAVGQPQHF.

The genes are TRBV11-3 and TRBJ2-5; D perhaps matches TRBD2 (5 bases). The CDR3 contains 14 residues. The germline gives CDR1 SGHNT, CDR2 YENEEA. The V gene lost 3 bases and the J gene lost 1 base, with 9 bases spanning the gap. CDR3 residues: CASSFRLPQETQYF. The DNA for the CDR3 is TGTGCCAGCAGCTTCCGACTACCCCAAGAGACCCAGTACTTC.

CDR3 in amino acids: CASSLGQLRDEKLFF. As DNA, the CDR3 is TGTGCCAGCAGCTTAGGGCAGTTACGGGATGAAAAACTGTTTTTT. The chain has TRBV7-9 and TRBJ1-4; the D is unclear. The CDR3 runs to 15 residues. V dropped 1 base and J dropped 6 bases, with 12 bases sitting between them. CDR1 and CDR2 (germline): SEHNR, FQNEAQ (reference sequence).